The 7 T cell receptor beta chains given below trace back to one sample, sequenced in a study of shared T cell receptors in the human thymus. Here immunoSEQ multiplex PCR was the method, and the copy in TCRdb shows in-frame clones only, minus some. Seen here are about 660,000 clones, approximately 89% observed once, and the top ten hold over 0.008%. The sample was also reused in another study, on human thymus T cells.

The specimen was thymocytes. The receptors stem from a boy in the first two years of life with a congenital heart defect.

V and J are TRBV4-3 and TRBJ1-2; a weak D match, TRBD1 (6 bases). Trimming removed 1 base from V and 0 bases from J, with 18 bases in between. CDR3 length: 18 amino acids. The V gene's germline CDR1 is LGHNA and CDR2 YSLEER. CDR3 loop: CASSQAKGGVRANYGYTF. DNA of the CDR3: TGCGCCAGCAGCCAAGCAAAAGGGGGGGTCAGGGCTAACTATGGCTACACCTTC.

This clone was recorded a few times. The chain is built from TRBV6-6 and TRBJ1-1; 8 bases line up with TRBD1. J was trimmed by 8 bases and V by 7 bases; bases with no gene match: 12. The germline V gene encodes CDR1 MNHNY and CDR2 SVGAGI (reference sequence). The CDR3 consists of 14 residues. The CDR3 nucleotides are TGTGCCAGCACCGGGACACAGGGGGACCAAGAAGCTTTCTTT. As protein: CASTGTQGDQEAFF.

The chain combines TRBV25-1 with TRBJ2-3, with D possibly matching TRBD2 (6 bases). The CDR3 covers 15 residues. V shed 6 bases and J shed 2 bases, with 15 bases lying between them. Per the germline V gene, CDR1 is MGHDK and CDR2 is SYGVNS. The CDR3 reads CASRTRAGPTDTQYF. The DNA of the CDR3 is TGTGCCAGCAGGACTAGGGCGGGGCCCACAGATACGCAGTATTTT.

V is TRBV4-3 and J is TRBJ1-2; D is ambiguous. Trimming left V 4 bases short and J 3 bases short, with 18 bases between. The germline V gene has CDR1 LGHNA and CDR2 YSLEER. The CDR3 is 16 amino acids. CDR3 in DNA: TGCGCCAGCAGCCCCCCGGGGAGCGGATCATACTATGGCTACACCTTC. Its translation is CASSPPGSGSYYGYTF.

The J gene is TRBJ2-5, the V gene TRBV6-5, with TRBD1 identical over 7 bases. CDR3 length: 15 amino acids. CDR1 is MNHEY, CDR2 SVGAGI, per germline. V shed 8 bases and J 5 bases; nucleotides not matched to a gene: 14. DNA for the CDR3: TGTGCCAGCTATCCCGCCAGGGGGTATAGTGAGACCCAGTACTTC. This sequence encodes CASYPARGYSETQYF.

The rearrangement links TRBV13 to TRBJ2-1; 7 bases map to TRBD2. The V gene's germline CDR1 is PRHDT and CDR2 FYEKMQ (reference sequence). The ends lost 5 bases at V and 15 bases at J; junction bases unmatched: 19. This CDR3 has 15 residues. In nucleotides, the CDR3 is TGTGCCAGCAGCGTACTAGCGAAGGGCAAGGTCGATCCGTTCTTC. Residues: CASSVLAKGKVDPFF.

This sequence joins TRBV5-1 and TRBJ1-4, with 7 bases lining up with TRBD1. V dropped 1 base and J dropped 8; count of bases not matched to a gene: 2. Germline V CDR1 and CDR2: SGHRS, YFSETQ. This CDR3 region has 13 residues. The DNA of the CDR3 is TGCGCCAGCAGCTTGACAGGGGAGGAAAAACTGTTTTTT. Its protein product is CASSLTGEEKLFF.